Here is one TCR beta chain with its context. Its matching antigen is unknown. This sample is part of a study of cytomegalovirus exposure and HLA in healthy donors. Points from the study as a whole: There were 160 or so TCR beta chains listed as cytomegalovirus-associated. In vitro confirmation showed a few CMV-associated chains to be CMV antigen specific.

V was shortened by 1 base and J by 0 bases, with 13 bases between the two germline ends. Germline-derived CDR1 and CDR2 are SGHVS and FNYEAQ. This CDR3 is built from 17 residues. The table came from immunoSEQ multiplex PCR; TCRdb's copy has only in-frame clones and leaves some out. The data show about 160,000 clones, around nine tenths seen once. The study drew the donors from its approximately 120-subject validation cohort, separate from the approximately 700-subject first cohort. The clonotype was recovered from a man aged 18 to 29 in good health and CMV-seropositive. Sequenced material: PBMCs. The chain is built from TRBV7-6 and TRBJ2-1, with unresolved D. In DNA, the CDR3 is TGTGCCAGCAGCTTAGGAGGAATGGCGTCCTCCTACAATGAGCAGTTCTTC. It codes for CASSLGGMASSYNEQFF.